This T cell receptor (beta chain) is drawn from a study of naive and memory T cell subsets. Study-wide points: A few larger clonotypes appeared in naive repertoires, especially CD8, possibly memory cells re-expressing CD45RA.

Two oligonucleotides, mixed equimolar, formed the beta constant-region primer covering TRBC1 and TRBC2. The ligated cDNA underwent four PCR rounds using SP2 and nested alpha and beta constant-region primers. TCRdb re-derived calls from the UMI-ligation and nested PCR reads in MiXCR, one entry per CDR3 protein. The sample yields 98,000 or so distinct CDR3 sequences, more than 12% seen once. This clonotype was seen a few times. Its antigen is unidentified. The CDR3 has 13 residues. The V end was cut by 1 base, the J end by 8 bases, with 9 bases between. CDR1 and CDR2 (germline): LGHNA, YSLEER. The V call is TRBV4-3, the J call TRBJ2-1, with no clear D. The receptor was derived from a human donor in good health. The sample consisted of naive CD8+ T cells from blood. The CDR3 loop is CASSQGVVYEQFF. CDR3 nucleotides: TGCGCCAGCAGCCAAGGGGTCGTCTATGAGCAGTTCTTC.